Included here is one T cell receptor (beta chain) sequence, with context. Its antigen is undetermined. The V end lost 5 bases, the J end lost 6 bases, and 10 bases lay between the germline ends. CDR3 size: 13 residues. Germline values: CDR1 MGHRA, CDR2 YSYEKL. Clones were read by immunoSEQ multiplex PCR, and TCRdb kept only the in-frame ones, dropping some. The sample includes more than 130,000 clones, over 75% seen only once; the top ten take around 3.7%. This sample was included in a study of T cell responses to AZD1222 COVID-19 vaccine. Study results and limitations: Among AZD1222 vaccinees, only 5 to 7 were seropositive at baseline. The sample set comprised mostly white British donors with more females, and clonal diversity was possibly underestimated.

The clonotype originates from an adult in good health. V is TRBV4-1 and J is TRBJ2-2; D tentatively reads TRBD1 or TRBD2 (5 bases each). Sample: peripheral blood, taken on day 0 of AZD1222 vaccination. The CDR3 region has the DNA TGCGCCAGCAGCAGGGGTAGCGCCGGGGAGCTGTTTTTT. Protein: CASSRGSAGELFF.